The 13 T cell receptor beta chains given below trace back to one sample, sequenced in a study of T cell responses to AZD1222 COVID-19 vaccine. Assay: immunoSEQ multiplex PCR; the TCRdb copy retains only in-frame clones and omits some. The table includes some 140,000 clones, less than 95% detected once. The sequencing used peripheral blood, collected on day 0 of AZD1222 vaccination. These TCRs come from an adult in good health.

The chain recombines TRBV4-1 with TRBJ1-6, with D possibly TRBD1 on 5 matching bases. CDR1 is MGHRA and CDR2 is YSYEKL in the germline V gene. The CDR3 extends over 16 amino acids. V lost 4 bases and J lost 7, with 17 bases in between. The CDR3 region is CASSLLGGEWNSPLHF. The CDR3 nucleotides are TGCGCCAGCAGCCTCCTGGGGGGAGAATGGAATTCACCCCTCCACTTT.

The CDR3 DNA sequence: TGTGCCTGGACCGACAGGGGTAAAGAGACCCAGTACTTC. Protein product: CAWTDRGKETQYF. J is TRBJ2-5 and V is TRBV30; the match to TRBD1 covers 8 bases. Germline values: CDR1 GTSNPN, CDR2 SVGIG (reference sequence). J lost 3 bases, V lost 4 bases, and 4 bases had no gene match. This CDR3 has 13 amino acids.

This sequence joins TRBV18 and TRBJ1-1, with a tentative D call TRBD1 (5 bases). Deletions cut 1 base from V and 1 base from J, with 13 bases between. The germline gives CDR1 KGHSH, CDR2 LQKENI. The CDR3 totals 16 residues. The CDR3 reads CASSPRGGAGNTEAFF. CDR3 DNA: TGTGCCAGCTCACCACGCGGGGGAGCGGGGAACACTGAAGCTTTCTTT.

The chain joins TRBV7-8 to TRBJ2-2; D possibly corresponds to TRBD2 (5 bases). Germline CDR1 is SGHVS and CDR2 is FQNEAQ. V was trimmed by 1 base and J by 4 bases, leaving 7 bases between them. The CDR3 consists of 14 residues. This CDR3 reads CASSLDRGTGELFF. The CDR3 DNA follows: TGTGCCAGCAGCTTAGATCGGGGCACCGGGGAGCTGTTTTTT.

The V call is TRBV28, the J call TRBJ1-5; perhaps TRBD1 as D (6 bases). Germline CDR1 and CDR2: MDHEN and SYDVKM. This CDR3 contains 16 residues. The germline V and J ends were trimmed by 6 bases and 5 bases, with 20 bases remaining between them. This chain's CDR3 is CASSSPPGGRDQPQHF. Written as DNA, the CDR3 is TGTGCCAGCAGCTCCCCCCCCGGGGGGCGGGATCAGCCCCAGCATTTT.

This chain's CDR3 is CSVEDTGPLNNEQFF. The CDR3 nucleotides read TGCAGCGTGGAGGACACAGGACCCCTTAACAATGAGCAGTTCTTC. This rearrangement joins TRBV29-1 to TRBJ2-1; D possibly matches TRBD1 or TRBD2 (5 bases each). V lost 6 bases and J 5 bases, leaving 20 bases between the germline ends. This CDR3 has 15 residues. Germline loops: CDR1 SQVTM, CDR2 ANQGSEA.

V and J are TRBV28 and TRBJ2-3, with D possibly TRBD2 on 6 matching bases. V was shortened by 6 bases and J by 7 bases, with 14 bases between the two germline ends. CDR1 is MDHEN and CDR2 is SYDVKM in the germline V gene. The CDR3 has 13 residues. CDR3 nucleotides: TGTGCCAGCAGCCCCGGGACTTTTAATACGCAGTATTTT. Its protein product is CASSPGTFNTQYF. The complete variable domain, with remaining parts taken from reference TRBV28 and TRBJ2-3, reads DVKVTQSSRYLVKRTGEKVFLECVQDMDHENMFWYRQDPGLGLRLIYFSYDVKMKEKGDIPEGYSVSREKKERFSLILESASTNQTSMYLCASSPGTFNTQYFGPGTRLTVL.

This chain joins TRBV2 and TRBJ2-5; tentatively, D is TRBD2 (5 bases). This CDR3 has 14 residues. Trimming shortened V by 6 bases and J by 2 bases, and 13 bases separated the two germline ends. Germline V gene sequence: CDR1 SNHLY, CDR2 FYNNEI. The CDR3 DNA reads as TGTGCCAGCAGCGTAGCGCCCCCACAAGAGACCCAGTACTTC. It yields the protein CASSVAPPQETQYF.

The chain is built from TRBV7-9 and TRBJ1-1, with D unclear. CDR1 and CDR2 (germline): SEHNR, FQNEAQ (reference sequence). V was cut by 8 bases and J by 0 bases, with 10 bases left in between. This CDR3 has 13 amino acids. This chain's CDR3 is CASDGVVNTEAFF. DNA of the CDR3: TGTGCCAGCGATGGGGTTGTGAACACTGAAGCTTTCTTT.

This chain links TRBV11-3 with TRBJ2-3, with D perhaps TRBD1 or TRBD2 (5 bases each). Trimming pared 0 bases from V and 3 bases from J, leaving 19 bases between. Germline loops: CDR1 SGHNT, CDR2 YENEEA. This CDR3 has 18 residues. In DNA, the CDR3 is TGTGCCAGCAGCTTAGAACGGACATACCGAGGGGTTACAGATACGCAGTATTTT. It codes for CASSLERTYRGVTDTQYF.

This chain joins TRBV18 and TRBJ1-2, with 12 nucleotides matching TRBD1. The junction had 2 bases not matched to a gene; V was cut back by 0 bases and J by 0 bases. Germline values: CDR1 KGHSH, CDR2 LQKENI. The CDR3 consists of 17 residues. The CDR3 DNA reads TGTGCCAGCTCACCACCGGGACAGGGGGCATCTAACTATGGCTACACCTTC. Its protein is CASSPPGQGASNYGYTF.

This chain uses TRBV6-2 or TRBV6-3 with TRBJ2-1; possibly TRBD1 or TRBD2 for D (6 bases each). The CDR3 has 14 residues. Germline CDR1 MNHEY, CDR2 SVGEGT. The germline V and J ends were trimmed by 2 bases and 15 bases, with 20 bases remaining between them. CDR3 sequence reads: CASSYETRMRGVFF. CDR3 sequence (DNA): TGTGCCAGCAGTTACGAAACCCGAATGAGGGGGGTGTTCTTC.

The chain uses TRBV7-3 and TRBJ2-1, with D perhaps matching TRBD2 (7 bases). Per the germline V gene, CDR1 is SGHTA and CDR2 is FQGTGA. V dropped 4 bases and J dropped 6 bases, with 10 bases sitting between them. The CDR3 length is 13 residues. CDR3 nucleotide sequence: TGTGCCAGCAGCTCGAGGGGGGGCAATGAGCAGTTCTTC. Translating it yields CASSSRGGNEQFF.